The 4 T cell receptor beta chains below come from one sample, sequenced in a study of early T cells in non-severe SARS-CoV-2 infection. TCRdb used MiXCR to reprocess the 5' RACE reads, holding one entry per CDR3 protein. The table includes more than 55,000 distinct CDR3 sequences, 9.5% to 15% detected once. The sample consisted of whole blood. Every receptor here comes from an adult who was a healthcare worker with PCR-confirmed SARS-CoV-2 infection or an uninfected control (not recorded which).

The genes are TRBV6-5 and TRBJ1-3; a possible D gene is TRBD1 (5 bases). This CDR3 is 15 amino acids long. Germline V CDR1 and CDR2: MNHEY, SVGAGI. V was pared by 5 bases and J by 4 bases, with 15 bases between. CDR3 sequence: CASSRGRTTGNTIYF. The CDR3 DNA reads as TGTGCCAGCAGTCGGGGACGGACCACGGGAAACACCATATATTTT.

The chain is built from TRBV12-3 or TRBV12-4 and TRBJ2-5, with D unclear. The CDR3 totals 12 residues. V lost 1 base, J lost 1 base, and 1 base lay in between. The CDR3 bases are TGTGCCAGCAGTTTAGTCCAAGAGACCCAGTACTTC. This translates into CASSLVQETQYF.

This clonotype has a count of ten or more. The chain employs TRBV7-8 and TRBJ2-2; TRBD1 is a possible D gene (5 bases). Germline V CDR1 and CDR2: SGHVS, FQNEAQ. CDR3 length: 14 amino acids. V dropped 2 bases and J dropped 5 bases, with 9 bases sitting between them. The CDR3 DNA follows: TGTGCCAGCAGCTTAATTTCAGGGACCGGGGAGCTGTTTTTT. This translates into CASSLISGTGELFF.

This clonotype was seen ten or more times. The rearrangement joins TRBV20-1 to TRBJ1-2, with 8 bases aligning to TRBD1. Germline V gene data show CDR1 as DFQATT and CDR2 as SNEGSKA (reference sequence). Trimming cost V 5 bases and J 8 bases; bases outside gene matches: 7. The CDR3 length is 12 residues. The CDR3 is CSAVGQEGGYTF. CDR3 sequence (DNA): TGCAGTGCTGTGGGACAGGAGGGAGGCTACACCTTC.